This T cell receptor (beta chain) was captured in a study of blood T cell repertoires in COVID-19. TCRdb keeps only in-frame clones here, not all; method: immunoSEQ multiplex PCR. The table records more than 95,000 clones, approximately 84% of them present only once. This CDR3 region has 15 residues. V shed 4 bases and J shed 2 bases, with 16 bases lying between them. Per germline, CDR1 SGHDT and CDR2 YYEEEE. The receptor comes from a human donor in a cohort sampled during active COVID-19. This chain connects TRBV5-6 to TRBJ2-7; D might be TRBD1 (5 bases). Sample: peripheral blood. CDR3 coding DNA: TGTGCCAGCAGCCCCTGGGCAGGGCCGACCTACGAGCAGTACTTC. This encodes CASSPWAGPTYEQYF.